A selection of T cell receptor beta chains follows, all from one sample in a study of cytomegalovirus exposure and HLA in healthy donors. Data came from immunoSEQ multiplex PCR; TCRdb stores just in-frame clones and leaves some out. The sample has under 200,000 clones, and its top ten clones hold approximately 6.5%. The sequencing input was PBMCs. Receptor source: a man aged 30 to 45 in good health and CMV-seronegative. Each CDR3 is given with its conserved first and last residue.

len,v_gene,CDR3aa
15,TRBV7-3,CASNSQPGRAETQYF
15,TRBV21-1,CASSIRDRAYNEQFF
16,TRBV4-1,CASSQGQGANTGELFF
15,TRBV7-2,CASSLIGQGTDTQYF
15,TRBV27,CASTTTSGAQETQYF
14,TRBV30,CAWSTVTGDYGYTF
13,TRBV18,CASSPAGGYEQYF
12,TRBV7-9,CASSQANQPQHF
13,TRBV9,CASSPAGGTEAFF
14,TRBV7-9,CASSPTGSGGELFF
11,TRBV7-3,CASSLGGAQYF
15,TRBV27,CASSPSWTGRYGYTF
14,TRBV10-3,CAISESGGASPLHF
19,TRBV7-5,CARSSHPANSDRACTEAFF
16,TRBV7-8,CASSYGVRGSTDTQYF
13,TRBV9,CASSRGDSYEQYF
12,TRBV7-8,CATSGLSYEQYF
14,TRBV7-8,CASSLARVLNEQYF
15,TRBV7-9,CASSYERGDTGELFF
17,TRBV4-1,CASSQDRDRGRYTEAFF
18,TRBV4-3,CASSQENPGLSTNEKLFF
16,TRBV5-4,CASSFASGRGDYEQYF
15,TRBV27,CASSLAGLTTGELFF
14,TRBV4-3,CASSLKTGNSPLHF
14,TRBV5-4,CASSTQGAGTEAFF
14,TRBV6-5,CASSYFAGQETQYF
13,TRBV9,CASNGGVGYEQYF
16,TRBV30,CAWSGQTPSGANVLTF
14,TRBV27,CASSGTGVPYEQYF
14,TRBV5-6,CASSLGQGTTEAFF
12,TRBV2,CASSRQGYEQYF
15,TRBV27,CASSLSNRGSREQYF
16,TRBV2,CASSGGLGLAGGIIFF
13,TRBV30,CAWSRGSGNTIYF
16,TRBV2,CASSFKSRGLRETQYF
13,TRBV25-1,CASTRQGAYEQYF
15,TRBV21-1,CASSKSGEGNTEAFF
15,TRBV6-5,CASSYSMGGPNGYTF
14,TRBV27,CASSSGGARYEQYF
15,TRBV6-1,CASSVDRGHNQPQHF